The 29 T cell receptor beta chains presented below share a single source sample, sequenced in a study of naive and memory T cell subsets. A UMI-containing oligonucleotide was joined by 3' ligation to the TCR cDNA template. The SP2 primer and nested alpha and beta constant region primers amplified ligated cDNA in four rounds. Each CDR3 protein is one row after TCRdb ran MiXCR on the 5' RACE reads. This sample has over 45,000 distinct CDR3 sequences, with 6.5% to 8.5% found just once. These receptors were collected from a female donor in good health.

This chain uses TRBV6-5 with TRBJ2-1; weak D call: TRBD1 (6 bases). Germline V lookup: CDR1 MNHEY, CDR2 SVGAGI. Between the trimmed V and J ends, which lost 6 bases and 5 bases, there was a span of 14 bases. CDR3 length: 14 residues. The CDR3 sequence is CASSPGTRHNEQFF. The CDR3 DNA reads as TGTGCCAGCAGCCCCGGGACACGGCACAATGAGCAGTTCTTC.

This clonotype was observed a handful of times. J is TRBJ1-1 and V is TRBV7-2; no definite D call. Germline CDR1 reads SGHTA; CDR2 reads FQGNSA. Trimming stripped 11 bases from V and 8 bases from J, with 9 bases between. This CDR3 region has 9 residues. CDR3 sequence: CAGGNEAFF. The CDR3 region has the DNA TGTGCCGGCGGGAACGAAGCTTTCTTT.

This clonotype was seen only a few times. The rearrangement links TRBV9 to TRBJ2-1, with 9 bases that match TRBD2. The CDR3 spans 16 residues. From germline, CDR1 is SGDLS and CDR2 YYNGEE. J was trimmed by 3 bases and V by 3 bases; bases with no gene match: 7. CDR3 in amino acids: CASSARRGGYYNEQFF. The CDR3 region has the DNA TGTGCCAGCAGCGCAAGGCGGGGGGGCTACTACAATGAGCAGTTCTTC.

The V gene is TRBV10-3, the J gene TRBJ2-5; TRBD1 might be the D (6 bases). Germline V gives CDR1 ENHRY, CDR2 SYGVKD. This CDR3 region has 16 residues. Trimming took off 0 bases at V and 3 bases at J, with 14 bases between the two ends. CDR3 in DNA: TGTGCCATCAGTGAGTCGCCAGGGGAATGGAAAGAGACCCAGTACTTC. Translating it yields CAISESPGEWKETQYF.

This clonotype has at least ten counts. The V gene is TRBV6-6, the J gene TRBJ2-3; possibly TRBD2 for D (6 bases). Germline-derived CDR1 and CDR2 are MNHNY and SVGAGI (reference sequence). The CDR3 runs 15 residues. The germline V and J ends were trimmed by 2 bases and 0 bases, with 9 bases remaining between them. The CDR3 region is CASSYRGSSTDTQYF. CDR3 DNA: TGTGCCAGCAGTTACCGGGGGTCTAGCACAGATACGCAGTATTTT.

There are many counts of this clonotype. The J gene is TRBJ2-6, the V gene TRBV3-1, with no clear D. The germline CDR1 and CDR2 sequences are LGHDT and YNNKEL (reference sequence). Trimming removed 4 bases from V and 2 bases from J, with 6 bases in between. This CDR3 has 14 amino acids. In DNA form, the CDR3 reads TGTGCCAGCAGCCTAAACACTGGGGCCAACGTCCTGACTTTC. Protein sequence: CASSLNTGANVLTF.

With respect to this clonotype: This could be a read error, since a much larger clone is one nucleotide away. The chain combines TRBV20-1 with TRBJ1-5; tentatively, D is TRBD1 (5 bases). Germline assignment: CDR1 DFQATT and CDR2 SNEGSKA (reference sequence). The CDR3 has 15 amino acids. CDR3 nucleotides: TGCAGTGCCAACGGGGCTGACCATAGCAATCAGTCCCAGCATTTT. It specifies CSANGADHSNQSQHF.

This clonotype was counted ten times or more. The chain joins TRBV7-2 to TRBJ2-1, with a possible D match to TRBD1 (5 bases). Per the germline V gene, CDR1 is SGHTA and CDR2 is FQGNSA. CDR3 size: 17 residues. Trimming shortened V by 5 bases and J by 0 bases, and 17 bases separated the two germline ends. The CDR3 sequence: CASSTLSGARSYNEQFF. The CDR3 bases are TGTGCCAGCAGCACCCTTAGTGGGGCCCGCTCCTACAATGAGCAGTTCTTC.

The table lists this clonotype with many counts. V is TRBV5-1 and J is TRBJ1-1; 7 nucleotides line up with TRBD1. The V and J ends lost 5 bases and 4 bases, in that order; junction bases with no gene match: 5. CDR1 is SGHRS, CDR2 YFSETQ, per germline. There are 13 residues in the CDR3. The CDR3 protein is CASSYPGGTEAFF. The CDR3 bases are TGCGCCAGCAGTTATCCAGGGGGCACTGAAGCTTTCTTT. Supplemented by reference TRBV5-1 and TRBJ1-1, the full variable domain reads KAGVTQTPRYLIKTRGQQVTLSCSPISGHRSVSWYQQTPGQGLQFLFEYFSETQRNKGNFPGRFSGRQFSNSRSEMNVSTLELGDSALYLCASSYPGGTEAFFGQGTRLTVV.

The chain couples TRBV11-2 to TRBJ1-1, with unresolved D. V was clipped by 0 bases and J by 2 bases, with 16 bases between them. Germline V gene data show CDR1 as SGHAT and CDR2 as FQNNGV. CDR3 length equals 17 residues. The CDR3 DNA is TGTGCCAGCAGCTTAGATTTATGGGTACGGAGCAACACTGAAGCTTTCTTT. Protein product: CASSLDLWVRSNTEAFF.

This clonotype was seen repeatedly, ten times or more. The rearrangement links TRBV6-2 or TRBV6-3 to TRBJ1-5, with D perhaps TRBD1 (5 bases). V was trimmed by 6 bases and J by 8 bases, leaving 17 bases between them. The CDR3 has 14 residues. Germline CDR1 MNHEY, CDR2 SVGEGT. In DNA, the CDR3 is TGTGCCAGCAGACGGAGAGGGGAGGTGGAGCCCCAGCATTTT. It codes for CASRRRGEVEPQHF.

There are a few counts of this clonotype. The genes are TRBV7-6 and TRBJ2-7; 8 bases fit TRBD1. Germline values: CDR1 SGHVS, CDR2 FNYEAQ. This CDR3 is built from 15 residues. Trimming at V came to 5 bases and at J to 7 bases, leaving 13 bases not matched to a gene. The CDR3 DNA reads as TGTGCCAGCAGCCCAACCCCTGCAGGGGGCGTTGAGCAGTACTTC. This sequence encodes CASSPTPAGGVEQYF.

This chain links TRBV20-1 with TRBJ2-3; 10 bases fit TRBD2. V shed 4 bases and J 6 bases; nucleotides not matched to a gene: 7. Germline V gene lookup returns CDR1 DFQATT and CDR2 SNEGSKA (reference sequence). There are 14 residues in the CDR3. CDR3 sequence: CSATGAGGRDTQYF. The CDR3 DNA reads TGCAGTGCTACAGGAGCGGGGGGGCGTGATACGCAGTATTTT.

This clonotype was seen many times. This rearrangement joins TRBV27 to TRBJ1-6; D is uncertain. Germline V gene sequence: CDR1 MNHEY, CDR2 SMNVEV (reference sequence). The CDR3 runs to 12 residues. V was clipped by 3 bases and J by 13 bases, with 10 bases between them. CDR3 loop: CASSFPSAPLHF. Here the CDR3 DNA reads TGTGCCAGCAGTTTTCCTTCCGCTCCCCTCCACTTT.

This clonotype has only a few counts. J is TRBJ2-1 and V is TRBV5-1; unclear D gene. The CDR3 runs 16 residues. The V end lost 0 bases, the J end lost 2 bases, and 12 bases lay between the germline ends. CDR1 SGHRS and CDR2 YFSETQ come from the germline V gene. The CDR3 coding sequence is TGCGCCAGCAGCTTGGCCACCGGACGGACCTACAATGAGCAGTTCTTC. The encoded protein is CASSLATGRTYNEQFF.

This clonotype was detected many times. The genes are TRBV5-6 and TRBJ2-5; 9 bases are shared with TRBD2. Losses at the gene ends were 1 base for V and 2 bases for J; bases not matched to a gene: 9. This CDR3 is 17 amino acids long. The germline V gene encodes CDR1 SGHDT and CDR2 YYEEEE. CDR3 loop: CASSLSWAGGPQETQYF. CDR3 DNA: TGTGCCAGCAGCTTGTCGTGGGCGGGGGGGCCTCAAGAGACCCAGTACTTC.

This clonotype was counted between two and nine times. The CDR3 DNA follows: TGTGCCAGCAGCGTAGGACAGGCGCAGAACACCGGGGAGCTGTTTTTT. Amino acid sequence: CASSVGQAQNTGELFF. The rearrangement joins TRBV9 to TRBJ2-2, with a weak D call TRBD1 (6 bases). V was clipped by 0 bases and J by 1 base, with 10 bases between them. Germline CDR1 reads SGDLS; CDR2 reads YYNGEE. The CDR3 has 16 amino acids.

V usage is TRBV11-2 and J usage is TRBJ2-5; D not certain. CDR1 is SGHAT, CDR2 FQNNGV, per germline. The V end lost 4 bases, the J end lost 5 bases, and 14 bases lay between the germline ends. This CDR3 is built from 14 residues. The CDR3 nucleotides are TGTGCCAGCAGCTCCGGCGGTGGGTCCGAGACCCAGTACTTC. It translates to CASSSGGGSETQYF.

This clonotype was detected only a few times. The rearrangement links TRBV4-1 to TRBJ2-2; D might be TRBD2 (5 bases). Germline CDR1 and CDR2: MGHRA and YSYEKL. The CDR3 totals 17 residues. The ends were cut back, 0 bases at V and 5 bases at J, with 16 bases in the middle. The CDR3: CASSQDLVHSGTGELFF. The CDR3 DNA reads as TGCGCCAGCAGCCAAGATCTCGTACACTCGGGGACCGGGGAGCTGTTTTTT.

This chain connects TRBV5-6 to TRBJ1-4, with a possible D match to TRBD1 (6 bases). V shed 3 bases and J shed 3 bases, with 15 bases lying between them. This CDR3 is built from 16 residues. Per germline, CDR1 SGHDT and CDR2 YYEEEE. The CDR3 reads CASSSIQGSANEKLFF. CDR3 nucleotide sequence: TGTGCCAGCAGCTCAATACAGGGCTCCGCTAATGAAAAACTGTTTTTT.

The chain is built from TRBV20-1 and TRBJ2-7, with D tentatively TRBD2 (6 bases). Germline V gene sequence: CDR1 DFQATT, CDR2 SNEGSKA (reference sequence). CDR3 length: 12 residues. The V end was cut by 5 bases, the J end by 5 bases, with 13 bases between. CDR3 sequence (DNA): TGCAGTGCTCGCGACGGCGGGGACGAGCAGTACTTC. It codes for CSARDGGDEQYF.

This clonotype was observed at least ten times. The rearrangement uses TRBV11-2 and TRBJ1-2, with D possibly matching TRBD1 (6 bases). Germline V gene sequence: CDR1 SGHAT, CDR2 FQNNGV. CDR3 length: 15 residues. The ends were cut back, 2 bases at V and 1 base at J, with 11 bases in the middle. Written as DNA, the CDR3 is TGTGCCAGCAGCTTATCAAGGGGGGGTAACTATGGCTACACCTTC. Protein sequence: CASSLSRGGNYGYTF.

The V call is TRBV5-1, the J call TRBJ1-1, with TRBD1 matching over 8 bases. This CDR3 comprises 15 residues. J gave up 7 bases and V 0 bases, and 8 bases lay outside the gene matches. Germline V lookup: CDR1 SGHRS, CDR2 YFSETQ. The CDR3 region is CASSLDPHRGGEAFF. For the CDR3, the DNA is TGCGCCAGCAGCTTGGATCCCCACAGGGGGGGTGAAGCTTTCTTT.

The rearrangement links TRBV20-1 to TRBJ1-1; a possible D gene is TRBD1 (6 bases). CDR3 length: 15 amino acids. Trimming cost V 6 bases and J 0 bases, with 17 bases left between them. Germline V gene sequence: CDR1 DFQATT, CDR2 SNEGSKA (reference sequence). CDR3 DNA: TGCAGTGCCGATGATTTGGACAGACTGAACACTGAAGCTTTCTTT. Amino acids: CSADDLDRLNTEAFF.

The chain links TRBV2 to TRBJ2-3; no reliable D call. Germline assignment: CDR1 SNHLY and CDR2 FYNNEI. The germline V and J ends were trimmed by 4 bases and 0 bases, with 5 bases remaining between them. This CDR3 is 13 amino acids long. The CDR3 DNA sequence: TGTGCCAGCAGTGCCCGTAGCACAGATACGCAGTATTTT. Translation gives CASSARSTDTQYF.

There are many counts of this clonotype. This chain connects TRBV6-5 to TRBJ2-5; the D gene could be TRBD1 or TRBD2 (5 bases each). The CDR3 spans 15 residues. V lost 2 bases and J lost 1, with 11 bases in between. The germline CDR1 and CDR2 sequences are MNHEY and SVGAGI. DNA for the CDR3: TGTGCCAGCAGTTACGGGTCGGGACCCCAAGAGACCCAGTACTTC. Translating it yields CASSYGSGPQETQYF.

The CDR3 spells CASSHTEQPYEQYF. The CDR3 DNA follows: TGTGCCAGCAGCCATACAGAGCAACCCTACGAGCAGTACTTC. The chain uses TRBV14 and TRBJ2-7; D call uncertain. Trimming left V 3 bases short and J 2 bases short, with 11 bases between. This CDR3 has 14 amino acids. Per germline, CDR1 SGHDN and CDR2 FVKESK. Full variable domain (remainder filled in from reference TRBV14 and TRBJ2-7): EAGVTQFPSHSVIEKGQTVTLRCDPISGHDNLYWYRRVMGKEIKFLLHFVKESKQDESGMPNNRFLAERTGGTYSTLKVQPAELEDSGVYFCASSHTEQPYEQYFGPGTRLTVT.

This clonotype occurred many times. The chain's CDR3 is CSASEAIYGYTF. CDR3 bases: TGCAGTGCTAGTGAAGCTATCTATGGCTACACCTTC. V is TRBV20-1 and J is TRBJ1-2; D not resolved. Looked up from germline, CDR1 is DFQATT and CDR2 is SNEGSKA (reference sequence). V gave up 3 bases and J gave up 4 bases, with 9 bases separating them. The CDR3 runs to 12 residues.

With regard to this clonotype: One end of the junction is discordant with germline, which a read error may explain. This CDR3 is CASSSATGSPGSF. As DNA, the CDR3 is TGTGCCAGCAGCTCTGCGACAGGGTCGCCGGGGTCCTTC. The chain recombines TRBV5-4 with TRBJ2-1; TRBD1 agrees at 7 bases. The germline V gene has CDR1 SGHNT and CDR2 YYREEE (reference sequence). There are 13 residues in the CDR3.